Listed below are T cell receptor beta chains from one sample, sequenced in a study of blood T cell repertoires in COVID-19. Clones were read by immunoSEQ multiplex PCR, and TCRdb kept only the in-frame ones, dropping some. The sample carries tens of thousands of clones, roughly 85% recorded once. Material for sequencing was peripheral blood. Receptor source: a woman aged 80 or older with acute or convalescent COVID-19. The CDR3 runs from the conserved cysteine through the conserved F or W. The D gene is left open where the match is weak. Part of the rows lack a size; the others show once, few, many or a class for expanded clones.

>TRBD1|TRBJ1-1|TRBV30|NA
CAWSGVRTGGNTEAFF
TGTGCCTGGAGTGGAGTCAGGACAGGGGGGAACACTGAAGCTTTCTTT
>TRBD1|TRBJ2-3|TRBV5-1|NA
CASSFGDRGTDTQYF
TGCGCCAGCAGCTTCGGGGACAGGGGTACAGATACGCAGTATTTT
>NA|TRBJ2-3|TRBV27|once
CASSPVEGGDGRDTQYF
TGTGCCAGCAGTCCCGTAGAGGGCGGGGACGGCAGAGATACGCAGTATTTT
>NA|TRBJ1-1|TRBV10-2|NA
CASSEGAGRTEAFF
TGCGCCAGCAGTGAAGGGGCAGGGCGGACTGAAGCTTTCTTT
>NA|TRBJ2-7|TRBV19|once
CASSISMRAGEQYF
TGTGCCAGTAGTATATCTATGCGCGCGGGGGAGCAGTACTTC
>TRBD2|TRBJ2-1|TRBV7-2|NA
CASSQSGGAGVEQFF
TGTGCCAGCAGCCAGAGCGGGGGGGCGGGCGTTGAGCAGTTCTTC
>NA|TRBJ1-4|TRBV7-9|once
CASSQSGGTEKLFF
TGTGCCAGCAGCCAGTCGGGGGGGACTGAAAAACTGTTTTTT
>NA|TRBJ1-1|TRBV18|NA
CASSLQENTEAFF
TGTGCCAGCTCTCTCCAGGAGAACACTGAAGCTTTCTTT
>NA|TRBJ2-7|TRBV6-1|NA
CASSELLSGEQYF
TGTGCCAGCAGTGAGCTACTAAGCGGCGAGCAGTACTTC
>NA|TRBJ2-2|TRBV10-3|NA
CAISELAGSSTGELFF
TGTGCCATCAGTGAGTTGGCGGGGAGTAGCACCGGGGAGCTGTTTTTT
>NA|TRBJ2-1|TRBV19|NA
CASSIGDTSSYNEQFF
TGTGCCAGTAGTATAGGAGACACCAGCTCCTACAATGAGCAGTTCTTC
>NA|TRBJ2-7|TRBV21-1|once
CASSKSSGGHRAYEQYF
TGTGCCAGCAGCAAATCTAGCGGGGGTCACAGAGCCTACGAGCAGTACTTC
>NA|TRBJ1-2|TRBV7-2|NA
CASSLAPESGNGCTF
TGTGCCAGCAGCTTAGCGCCGGAGTCGGGGAATGGCTGCACCTTC
>NA|TRBJ2-7|TRBV6-5|NA
CASLGLPLEQYF
TGTGCCAGCCTGGGACTTCCCCTGGAGCAGTACTTC
>NA|TRBJ1-1|TRBV6-5|NA
CASSPEGGGTEAFF
TGTGCCAGCAGCCCGGAGGGTGGGGGCACTGAAGCTTTCTTT
>NA|TRBJ2-1|TRBV19|NA
CASSIRYNEQFF
TGTGCCAGTAGTATACGCTACAATGAGCAGTTCTTC
>NA|TRBJ2-7|TRBV6-1|NA
CASSEAPRGGEQYF
TGTGCCAGCAGTGAAGCGCCTCGGGGAGGCGAGCAGTACTTC
>NA|TRBJ2-5|TRBV23-1|NA
CASSQSAYSTETQYF
TGCGCCAGCAGTCAATCGGCGTACAGTACAGAGACCCAGTACTTC
>NA|TRBJ1-4|TRBV7-9|NA
CASSLVNSNEKLFF
TGTGCCAGCAGCTTAGTCAACAGTAATGAAAAACTGTTTTTT
>NA|TRBJ1-1|TRBV20-1|once
CSAPLRAEAFF
TGCAGTGCTCCCCTCAGGGCTGAAGCTTTCTTT
>TRBD1|TRBJ1-5|TRBV19|NA
CASSGQGRQPQHF
TGTGCCAGTAGCGGACAGGGGCGGCAGCCCCAGCATTTT
>NA|TRBJ1-4|TRBV6-2/TRBV6-3|NA
CASSPGVRATNEKLFF
TGTGCCAGCAGTCCGGGGGTTCGAGCAACTAATGAAAAACTGTTTTTT
>TRBD2|TRBJ2-5|TRBV27|NA
CASSFSLAGSETQYF
TGTGCCAGCAGTTTTAGTCTAGCGGGGTCAGAGACCCAGTACTTC
>NA|TRBJ2-2|TRBV7-2|few
CASSKNGVTGELFF
TGTGCCAGCAGCAAGAACGGGGTCACCGGGGAGCTGTTTTTT
>TRBD2|TRBJ2-1|TRBV3-1/TRBV3-2|NA
CASSRSGGVNNEQFF
TGTGCCAGCAGCCGTAGCGGGGGGGTGAACAATGAGCAGTTCTTC
>TRBD1|TRBJ1-2|TRBV5-6|NA
CASSLAGTGNYGYTF
TGTGCCAGCAGCTTGGCTGGGACAGGGAACTATGGCTACACCTTC
>NA|TRBJ2-2|TRBV30|few
CAWSSRGNTGELFF
TGTGCCTGGAGTAGCAGGGGGAACACCGGGGAGCTGTTTTTT
>TRBD2|TRBJ2-5|TRBV6-1|NA
CASCEDGGGASETQYF
TGTGCCAGCTGTGAAGACGGCGGGGGGGCCTCGGAGACCCAGTACTTC
>NA|TRBJ2-7|TRBV7-2|NA
CASSLGTAGEQYF
TGTGCCAGCAGCTTAGGAACGGCAGGTGAGCAGTACTTC
>TRBD1|TRBJ1-2|TRBV6-1|NA
CASSEAQGAYGYTF
TGTGCCAGCAGTGAAGCGCAGGGGGCCTATGGCTACACCTTC
>NA|TRBJ1-1|TRBV12-3/TRBV12-4|once
CASSRDMNTEAFF
TGTGCCAGCAGTCGGGACATGAACACTGAAGCTTTCTTT
>TRBD1|TRBJ1-2|TRBV7-2|NA
CASSSTGVGGYTF
TGTGCCAGCAGCTCGACAGGGGTGGGTGGCTACACCTTC
>TRBD2|TRBJ2-3|TRBV7-2|NA
CASSLVPGRADTQYF
TGTGCCAGCAGCTTAGTGCCGGGGAGGGCAGATACGCAGTATTTT
>NA|TRBJ1-5|TRBV3-1/TRBV3-2|NA
CASSQAGLGQPQHF
TGTGCCAGCAGCCAAGCAGGGTTGGGTCAGCCCCAGCATTTT
>NA|TRBJ1-1|TRBV5-1|NA
CASSFRNRANTEAFF
TGCGCCAGCAGCTTTCGGAACAGGGCGAACACTGAAGCTTTCTTT
>TRBD1|TRBJ2-7|TRBV7-9|NA
CASSLGQGKLEQYF
TGTGCCAGCAGCTTGGGACAGGGGAAACTCGAGCAGTACTTC